The 26 T cell receptor beta chains listed next were all sequenced from one sample in a study of blood T cell repertoires in COVID-19. Sequencing was performed with immunoSEQ multiplex PCR; in TCRdb, only in-frame clones are kept and a portion is missing. The table records 75,000 to 100,000 clones, around 80% of them present only once. The source material was peripheral blood. These receptors were collected from a man in his 70s with acute or convalescent COVID-19.

J is TRBJ2-7 and V is TRBV9; 10 nucleotides match TRBD1. Germline-derived CDR1 and CDR2 are SGDLS and YYNGEE. The ends lost 3 bases at V and 4 bases at J; junction bases unmatched: 1. This CDR3 is 13 amino acids long. The CDR3 sequence: CASSGQGAYEQYF. DNA for the CDR3: TGTGCCAGCAGCGGACAGGGGGCGTACGAGCAGTACTTC.

The V and J genes are TRBV4-2 and TRBJ2-1; a weak D match, TRBD2 (6 bases). From germline, CDR1 is LGHNA and CDR2 YNFKEQ. This CDR3 is 16 amino acids long. Trimming took off 4 bases at V and 3 bases at J, with 16 bases between the two ends. The CDR3, as DNA: TGTGCCAGCAGCCCTTACCGGGACTTGATCTACAATGAGCAGTTCTTC. Its protein is CASSPYRDLIYNEQFF.

The J gene is TRBJ2-3, the V gene TRBV24-1, with D maybe TRBD2 (7 bases). The CDR3 covers 17 residues. Germline-derived CDR1 and CDR2 are KGHDR and SFDVKD. V was cut by 4 bases and J by 0 bases, with 16 bases left in between. The CDR3 reads CATSDPTGTTSTDTQYF. DNA for the CDR3: TGTGCCACCAGTGACCCAACAGGGACTACTAGCACAGATACGCAGTATTTT.

In this sample, this clone turned up a few times. The DNA for the CDR3 is TGCGCCAGCAGTCAATCACAGGGTGGCTACACCTTC. Protein sequence: CASSQSQGGYTF. The chain is built from TRBV23-1 and TRBJ1-2; D might be TRBD1 (6 bases). TRBV23-1 qualifies as an ORF whose function is uncertain. The CDR3 extends over 12 amino acids. Trimming took 0 bases from V and 7 from J, leaving 6 bases between them.

The V call is TRBV25-1, the J call TRBJ2-7; D is undetermined. From germline, CDR1 is MGHDK and CDR2 SYGVNS. Trimming cost V 2 bases and J 0 bases, with 11 bases left between them. The CDR3 has 15 amino acids. CDR3: CASSEGGSLSYEQYF. Written as DNA, the CDR3 is TGTGCCAGCAGTGAAGGCGGCTCCCTCTCCTACGAGCAGTACTTC.

The chain is built from TRBV7-6 and TRBJ2-6; D not resolved. With 5 bases removed from V and 1 base from J, the gap between germline ends came to 15 bases. The CDR3 has 17 residues. The germline V gene encodes CDR1 SGHVS and CDR2 FNYEAQ. The CDR3 DNA reads TGTGCCAGCAGCCCTGCCCGGTACCAATCTGGGGCCAACGTCCTGACTTTC. Translating it yields CASSPARYQSGANVLTF.

This sequence joins TRBV10-3 and TRBJ2-1; D unclear. This CDR3 comprises 14 residues. V gave up 2 bases and J gave up 2 bases, with 7 bases separating them. Germline V gene sequence: CDR1 ENHRY, CDR2 SYGVKD. The CDR3 DNA reads as TGTGCCATCAGTGAGAGCGCCGCCTACAATGAGCAGTTCTTC. It encodes CAISESAAYNEQFF.

V is TRBV4-1 and J is TRBJ1-4; 9 bases map to TRBD1. With V trimmed by 3 bases and J by 7 bases, 3 bases remained unmatched. CDR3 size: 14 residues. Germline V gives CDR1 MGHRA, CDR2 YSYEKL. CDR3: CASSQGQGREKLFF. In DNA form, the CDR3 reads TGCGCCAGCAGCCAGGGACAGGGACGTGAAAAACTGTTTTTT.

In its sample, this clone was seen a few times. The chain has TRBV5-4 and TRBJ1-4; 11 nucleotides align to TRBD1. The CDR3 sequence is 18 residues long. After removal of 4 bases from V and 0 bases from J, the junction contained 8 bases not matched to a gene. CDR1 and CDR2 (germline): SGHNT, YYREEE (reference sequence). CDR3 sequence: CASSPGTGGRATNEKLFF. The CDR3 DNA reads TGTGCCAGCAGCCCTGGGACAGGGGGACGAGCAACTAATGAAAAACTGTTTTTT.

The V and J genes are TRBV11-2 and TRBJ2-3; D is ambiguous. Germline lookup yields CDR1 SGHAT and CDR2 FQNNGV. The V and J ends lost 5 bases and 2 bases respectively, with 5 bases between them. The length of the CDR3 is 12 residues. CDR3 nucleotide sequence: TGTGCCAGCAGCCCCTACACAGATACGCAGTATTTT. Its protein is CASSPYTDTQYF.

The chain is built from TRBV4-3 and TRBJ2-7; tentatively, D is TRBD1 (6 bases). Germline assignment: CDR1 LGHNA and CDR2 YSLEER. V was pared by 2 bases and J by 6 bases, with 11 bases between. The CDR3 is 13 amino acids. The CDR3 loop reads CASSQTQGTEQYF. The CDR3 bases are TGCGCCAGCAGCCAAACACAGGGAACCGAGCAGTACTTC.

V gene TRBV5-4 combines with J gene TRBJ2-3; 12 bases line up with TRBD2. The junction had 10 bases not matched to a gene; V was cut back by 3 bases and J by 2 bases. The CDR3 covers 18 residues. Per germline, CDR1 SGHNT and CDR2 YYREEE (reference sequence). The DNA for the CDR3 is TGTGCCAGCAGCTATCCTAGCGGGAGGGCCGGCTCCACAGATACGCAGTATTTT. It yields the protein CASSYPSGRAGSTDTQYF.

The chain recombines TRBV10-3 with TRBJ1-5; 9 bases agree with TRBD1. Germline lookup yields CDR1 ENHRY and CDR2 SYGVKD. CDR3 length equals 18 residues. J was trimmed by 4 bases and V by 1 base; bases with no gene match: 11. CDR3 region: CAISEFHTGGVQNQPQHF. The CDR3 DNA is TGTGCCATCAGTGAGTTTCACACAGGGGGCGTCCAAAATCAGCCCCAGCATTTT.

The chain carries TRBV5-1 and TRBJ2-1; tentatively, D is TRBD2 (6 bases). V lost 4 bases and J lost 10, with 18 bases in between. Germline-derived CDR1 and CDR2 are SGHRS and YFSETQ. This CDR3 has 14 amino acids. The CDR3 nucleotides read TGCGCCAGCAGCCTGTTGGCCGGGGGAAGCGAGCAGTTCTTC. This translates into CASSLLAGGSEQFF.

This chain connects TRBV21-1 to TRBJ2-1; the table's D call, TRBD2, has no DNA check behind it. TRBV21-1 is shown as a pseudogene. The CDR3 spans 17 residues. The CDR3 loop reads CASSKEWTSGSYNEQFF. DNA for the CDR3: TGTGCCAGCAGCAAAGAGTGGACTAGCGGGAGTTACAATGAGCAGTTCTTC.

The chain combines TRBV9 with TRBJ1-5, with D unclear. The CDR3 is made up of 15 amino acids. Trimming removed 2 bases at V and 3 bases at J, with 12 bases between. Looked up from germline, CDR1 is SGDLS and CDR2 is YYNGEE. The CDR3: CASSVTAGNNQPQHF. In DNA, the CDR3 is TGTGCCAGCAGCGTTACAGCCGGAAACAATCAGCCCCAGCATTTT.

This rearrangement joins TRBV28 to TRBJ1-5; the D is unclear. Germline loops: CDR1 MDHEN, CDR2 SYDVKM. This CDR3 comprises 17 residues. Trimming shortened V by 6 bases and J by 6 bases, and 24 bases separated the two germline ends. The chain's CDR3 is CASSWLGSDWEGQPQHF. CDR3 bases: TGTGCCAGCAGCTGGTTGGGGTCGGACTGGGAAGGTCAGCCCCAGCATTTT.

This clone was picked up a small number of times. The V call is TRBV9, the J call TRBJ2-2; 7 bases map to TRBD1. The junction had 6 bases not matched to a gene; V was cut back by 4 bases and J by 3 bases. CDR1 SGDLS and CDR2 YYNGEE come from the germline V gene. The CDR3 totals 15 residues. The CDR3 DNA follows: TGTGCCAGCAGCCAAGGGGGCTCTCACACCGGGGAGCTGTTTTTT. Protein product: CASSQGGSHTGELFF.

The rearrangement joins TRBV28 to TRBJ2-5; D ambiguous. Trimming pared 4 bases from V and 7 bases from J, leaving 10 bases between. The CDR3 loop spans 12 amino acids. The germline gives CDR1 MDHEN, CDR2 SYDVKM. The CDR3 DNA reads TGTGCCAGCAGTTCCCCCGCGTGGACCCAGTACTTC. Its translation: CASSSPAWTQYF. Variable domain in full (rest from reference TRBV28 and TRBJ2-5): DVKVTQSSRYLVKRTGEKVFLECVQDMDHENMFWYRQDPGLGLRLIYFSYDVKMKEKGDIPEGYSVSREKKERFSLILESASTNQTSMYLCASSSPAWTQYFGPGTRLLVL.

This clone has just a few counts. CDR3 region: CSVPGQTYEQYF. CDR3 sequence (DNA): TGCAGCGTTCCGGGACAGACCTACGAGCAGTACTTC. V is TRBV29-1 and J is TRBJ2-7, with 7 nucleotides matching TRBD1. Germline assignment: CDR1 SQVTM and CDR2 ANQGSEA. The CDR3 contains 12 residues. V lost 5 bases and J lost 2; bases outside the gene matches: 3.

The rearrangement joins TRBV30 to TRBJ1-2; perhaps TRBD1 as D (5 bases). Germline V gene lookup returns CDR1 GTSNPN and CDR2 SVGIG (reference sequence). This CDR3 comprises 13 residues. Trimming shortened V by 5 bases and J by 2 bases, and 12 bases separated the two germline ends. CDR3 in amino acids: CAWVWGSNYGYTF. CDR3 in DNA: TGTGCCTGGGTGTGGGGCTCCAACTATGGCTACACCTTC.

This chain joins TRBV19 and TRBJ2-2; a weak D match, TRBD1 (6 bases). The CDR3 totals 14 residues. V was trimmed by 6 bases and J by 1 base, leaving 9 bases between them. Per germline, CDR1 LNHDA and CDR2 SQIVND (reference sequence). This chain's CDR3 is CASRRTVNTGELFF. The DNA for the CDR3 is TGTGCCAGTAGACGGACAGTGAACACCGGGGAGCTGTTTTTT. Using reference TRBV19 and TRBJ2-2 for the parts outside the CDR3, the full variable domain is DGGITQSPKYLFRKEGQNVTLSCEQNLNHDAMYWYRQDPGQGLRLIYYSQIVNDFQKGDIAEGYSVSREKKESFPLTVTSAQKNPTAFYLCASRRTVNTGELFFGEGSRLTVL.

This clone was recorded once. The J gene is TRBJ2-3, the V gene TRBV29-1; 9 bases agree with TRBD2. Germline assignment: CDR1 SQVTM and CDR2 ANQGSEA. V lost 5 bases, J lost 2 bases, and 5 bases stayed unmatched. CDR3 size: 14 residues. CDR3 in amino acids: CSVFLAGITDTQYF. DNA of the CDR3: TGCAGCGTTTTCCTAGCGGGGATCACAGATACGCAGTATTTT.

This clone was counted a few times. The chain carries TRBV5-5 and TRBJ2-3; no reliable D call. Germline CDR1 reads SGHKS; CDR2 reads YYEKEE (reference sequence). Deletions cut 1 base from V and 1 base from J, with 10 bases between. The length of the CDR3 is 15 residues. CDR3: CASSLSGAGTDTQYF. The CDR3 DNA is TGTGCCAGCAGCTTGAGTGGTGCGGGCACAGATACGCAGTATTTT.

The chain recombines TRBV4-2 with TRBJ2-3; possibly TRBD2 for D (6 bases). The V and J ends lost 1 base and 3 bases respectively, with 17 bases between them. Germline CDR1 is LGHNA and CDR2 is YNFKEQ. This CDR3 contains 17 residues. The CDR3 DNA is TGTGCCAGCAGCCAAGGAGTTCCGGGAGCCTGGACAGATACGCAGTATTTT. It is translated as CASSQGVPGAWTDTQYF.

The chain uses TRBV6-2 or TRBV6-3 and TRBJ2-1; tentatively, D is TRBD1 (5 bases). The germline V and J ends were trimmed by 3 bases and 6 bases, with 12 bases remaining between them. Per the germline V gene, CDR1 is MNHEY and CDR2 is SVGEGT. This CDR3 has 14 amino acids. The CDR3 sequence is CASSYRARVNEQFF. The CDR3 DNA reads TGTGCCAGCAGTTATCGGGCCAGGGTCAATGAGCAGTTCTTC.